This T cell receptor (beta chain) was retrieved from a study of CD8 T cells in Susac syndrome. Study-level background: Clinically active disease was present in about six of the sequenced Susac syndrome patients. About 8 of these patients were in remission.

CDR3 length equals 16 residues. The V gene lost 2 bases and the J gene lost 0 bases, with 8 bases spanning the gap. Germline CDR1 and CDR2: LGHNA and YSLEER. Random hexamers served to reverse transcribe roughly 0.5 to 1 ug RNA. MiXCR was run by TCRdb on the immunoSEQ multiplex PCR reads, yielding one entry per CDR3 protein. In the table there are some 190,000 distinct CDR3 sequences, over 90% of which are singletons. This TCR derives from a human donor with Susac syndrome. Sequencing was performed on CD4+ T cells from PBMCs. The rearrangement links TRBV4-3 to TRBJ2-6; no definite D call. The CDR3 is CASSQPYDSGANVLTF. In DNA form, the CDR3 reads TGCGCCAGCAGCCAACCTTATGACTCTGGGGCCAACGTCCTGACTTTC.